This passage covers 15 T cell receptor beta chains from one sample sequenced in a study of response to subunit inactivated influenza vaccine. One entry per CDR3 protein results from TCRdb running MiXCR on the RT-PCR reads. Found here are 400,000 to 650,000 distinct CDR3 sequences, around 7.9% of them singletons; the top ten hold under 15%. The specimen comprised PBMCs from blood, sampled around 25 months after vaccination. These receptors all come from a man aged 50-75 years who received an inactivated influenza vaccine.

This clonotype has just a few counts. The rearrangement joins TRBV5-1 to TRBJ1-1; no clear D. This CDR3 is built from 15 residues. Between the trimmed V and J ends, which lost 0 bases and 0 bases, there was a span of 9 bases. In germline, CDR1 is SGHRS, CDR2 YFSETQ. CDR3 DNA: TGCGCCAGCAGCTTGGAACCTAGGATGAACACTGAAGCTTTCTTT. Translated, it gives CASSLEPRMNTEAFF.

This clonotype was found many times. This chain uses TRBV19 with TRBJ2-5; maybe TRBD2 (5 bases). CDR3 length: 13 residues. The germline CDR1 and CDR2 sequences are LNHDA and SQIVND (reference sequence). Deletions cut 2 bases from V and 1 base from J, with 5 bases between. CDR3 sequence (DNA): TGTGCCAGTAGTATACGGGGCCAAGAGACCCAGTACTTC. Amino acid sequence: CASSIRGQETQYF.

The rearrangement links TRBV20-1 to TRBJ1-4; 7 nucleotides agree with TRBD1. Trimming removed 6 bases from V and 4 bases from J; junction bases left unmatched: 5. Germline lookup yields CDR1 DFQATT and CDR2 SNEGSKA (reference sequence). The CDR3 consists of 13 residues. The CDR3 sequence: CSAIRDSNEKLFF. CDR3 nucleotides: TGCAGTGCCATCCGGGACAGTAATGAAAAACTGTTTTTT.

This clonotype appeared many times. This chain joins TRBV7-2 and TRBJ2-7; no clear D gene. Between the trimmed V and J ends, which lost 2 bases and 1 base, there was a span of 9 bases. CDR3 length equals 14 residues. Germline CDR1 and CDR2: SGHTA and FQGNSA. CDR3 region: CASSLTLGSYEQYF. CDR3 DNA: TGTGCCAGCAGCTTAACCCTGGGATCCTACGAGCAGTACTTC.

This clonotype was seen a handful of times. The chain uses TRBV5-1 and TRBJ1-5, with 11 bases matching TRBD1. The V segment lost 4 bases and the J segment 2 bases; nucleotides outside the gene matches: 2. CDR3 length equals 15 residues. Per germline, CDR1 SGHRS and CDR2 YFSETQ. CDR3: CASSEGQGGNQPQHF. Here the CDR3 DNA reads TGCGCCAGCAGCGAGGGACAGGGGGGCAATCAGCCCCAGCATTTT.

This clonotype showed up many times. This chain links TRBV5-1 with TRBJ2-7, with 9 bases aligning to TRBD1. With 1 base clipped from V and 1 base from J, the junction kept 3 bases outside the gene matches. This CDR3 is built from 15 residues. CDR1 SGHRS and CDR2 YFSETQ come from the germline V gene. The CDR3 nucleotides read TGCGCCAGCAGCTTGACAGGGACAGGGTCCTACGAGCAGTACTTC. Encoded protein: CASSLTGTGSYEQYF.

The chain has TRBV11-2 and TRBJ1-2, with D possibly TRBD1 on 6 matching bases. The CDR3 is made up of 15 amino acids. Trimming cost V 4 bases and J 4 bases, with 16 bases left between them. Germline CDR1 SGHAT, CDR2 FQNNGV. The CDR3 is CASSSTYRDVYGYTF. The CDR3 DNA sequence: TGTGCCAGCAGCTCCACGTACAGGGACGTCTATGGCTACACCTTC.

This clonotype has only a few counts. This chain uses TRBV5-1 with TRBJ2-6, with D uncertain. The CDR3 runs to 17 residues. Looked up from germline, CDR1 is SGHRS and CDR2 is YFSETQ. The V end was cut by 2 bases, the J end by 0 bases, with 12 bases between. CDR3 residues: CASSLTADHSGANVLTF. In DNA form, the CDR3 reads TGCGCCAGCAGCTTAACGGCAGACCACTCTGGGGCCAACGTCCTGACTTTC.

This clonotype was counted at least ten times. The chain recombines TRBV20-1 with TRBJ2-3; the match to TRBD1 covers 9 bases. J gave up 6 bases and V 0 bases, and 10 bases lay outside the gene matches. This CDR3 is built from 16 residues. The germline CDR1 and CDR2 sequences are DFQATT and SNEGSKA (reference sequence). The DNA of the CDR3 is TGCAGTGCTAGAGATCTACGGAAACAGGGGGCCGATACGCAGTATTTT. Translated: CSARDLRKQGADTQYF.

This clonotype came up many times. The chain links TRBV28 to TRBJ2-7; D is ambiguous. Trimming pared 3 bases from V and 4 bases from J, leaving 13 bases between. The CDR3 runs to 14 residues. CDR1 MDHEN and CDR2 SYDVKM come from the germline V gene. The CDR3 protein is CASSFYFSEYEQYF. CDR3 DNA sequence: TGTGCCAGCAGTTTTTATTTCTCAGAGTACGAGCAGTACTTC.

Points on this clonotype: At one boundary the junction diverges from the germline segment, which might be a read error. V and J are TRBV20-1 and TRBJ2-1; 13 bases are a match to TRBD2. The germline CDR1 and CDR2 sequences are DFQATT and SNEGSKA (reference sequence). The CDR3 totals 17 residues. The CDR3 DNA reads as TGCTGTGCTTTGACTAGCGGGGGGACCTCCCCCTACAATGAGCAGTTCTTC. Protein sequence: CCALTSGGTSPYNEQFF.

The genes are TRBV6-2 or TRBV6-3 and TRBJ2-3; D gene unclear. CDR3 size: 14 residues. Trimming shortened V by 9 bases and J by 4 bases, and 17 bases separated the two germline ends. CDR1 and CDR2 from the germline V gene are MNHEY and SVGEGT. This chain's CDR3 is CASNSWARPDTQYF. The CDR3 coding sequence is TGTGCCAGTAACTCGTGGGCTCGGCCAGATACGCAGTATTTT.

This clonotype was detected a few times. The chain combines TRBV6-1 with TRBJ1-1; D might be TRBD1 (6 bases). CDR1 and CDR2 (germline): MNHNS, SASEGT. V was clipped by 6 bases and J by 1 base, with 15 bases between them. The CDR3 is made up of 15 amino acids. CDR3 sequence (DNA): TGTGCCAGCAGGGAACAGGGTTATGCGAACACTGAAGCTTTCTTT. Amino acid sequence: CASREQGYANTEAFF.

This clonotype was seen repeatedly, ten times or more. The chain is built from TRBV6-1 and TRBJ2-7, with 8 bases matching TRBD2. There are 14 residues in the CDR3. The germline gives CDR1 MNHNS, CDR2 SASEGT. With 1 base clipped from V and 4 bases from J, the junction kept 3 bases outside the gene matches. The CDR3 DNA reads TGTGCCAGCAGTGAAGGTAGCGGGGTTTACGAGCAGTACTTC. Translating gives CASSEGSGVYEQYF.

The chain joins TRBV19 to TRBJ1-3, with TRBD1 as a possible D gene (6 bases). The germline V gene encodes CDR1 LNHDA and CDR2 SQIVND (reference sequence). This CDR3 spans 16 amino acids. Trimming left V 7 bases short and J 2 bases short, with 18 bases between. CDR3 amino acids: CASTPDSSRPGNTIYF. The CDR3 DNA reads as TGTGCCAGTACCCCGGACAGCTCCCGCCCTGGAAACACCATATATTTT.